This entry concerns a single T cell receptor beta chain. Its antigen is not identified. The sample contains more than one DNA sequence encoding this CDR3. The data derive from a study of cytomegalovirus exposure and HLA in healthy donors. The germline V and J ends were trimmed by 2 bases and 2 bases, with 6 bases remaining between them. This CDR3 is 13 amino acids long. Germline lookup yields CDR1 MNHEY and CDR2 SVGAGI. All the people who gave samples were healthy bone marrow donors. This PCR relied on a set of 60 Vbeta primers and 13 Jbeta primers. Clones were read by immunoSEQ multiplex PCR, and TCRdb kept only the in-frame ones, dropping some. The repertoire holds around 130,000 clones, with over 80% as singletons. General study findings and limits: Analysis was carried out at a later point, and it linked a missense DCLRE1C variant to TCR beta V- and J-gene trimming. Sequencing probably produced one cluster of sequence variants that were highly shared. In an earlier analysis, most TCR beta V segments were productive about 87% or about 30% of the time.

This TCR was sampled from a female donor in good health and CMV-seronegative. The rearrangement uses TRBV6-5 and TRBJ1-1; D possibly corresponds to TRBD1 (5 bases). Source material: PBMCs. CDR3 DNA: TGTGCCAGCAGTTACACAGGAAACACTGAAGCTTTCTTT. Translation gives CASSYTGNTEAFF.